This is a list of T cell receptor beta chains from one sample in a study of CXCR3-negative and CXCR3-positive naive CD8 T cells. TCRdb reworked the 5' RACE reads into one entry per CDR3 protein, no DNA. This sample's table reports 70,000 to 95,000 distinct CDR3 sequences. Material for sequencing was naive CXCR3- CD8+ T cells from blood. These TCRs come from a human donor in good health. Some clones in this sample may be carry-over from other donors' samples. Both conserved end residues are part of each CDR3.

V	J	CDR3
TRBV7-9	TRBJ1-1	CASSYGRPVMNTEAFF
TRBV5-1	TRBJ2-7	CASNYGTETSYEQYF
TRBV20-1	TRBJ2-7	CSARDQGTASYEQYF
TRBV6-2/TRBV6-3	TRBJ2-5	CASSSGPLGRQETQYF
TRBV28	TRBJ2-1	CASRDGTGSYNEQFF
TRBV28	TRBJ2-1	CASSLSGFPYNEQFF
TRBV7-6	TRBJ2-2	CASSSGLAGEGTGELFF
TRBV7-3	TRBJ2-3	CASSAGLAGTDTQYF
TRBV4-1	TRBJ1-2	CASSQVRGEDGYTF
TRBV11-2	TRBJ1-1	CASSLTPGTVGGEAFF
TRBV7-8	TRBJ2-1	CASSPRGRSYNEQFF
TRBV6-5	TRBJ2-7	CASSYDDNYEQYF
TRBV29-1	TRBJ1-1	CSALTGTTEAFF
TRBV30	TRBJ2-7	CAWSVQGIYEQYF
TRBV29-1	TRBJ2-1	CSVGETSYNEQFF
TRBV7-2	TRBJ2-1	CASSSPGLAGASSYNEQFF
TRBV15	TRBJ1-4	CATSIHGVTNEKLFF